This is a list of T cell receptor beta chains from one sample in a study of cytomegalovirus exposure and HLA in healthy donors. Profiled with immunoSEQ multiplex PCR; TCRdb holds only in-frame clones, not every one. The sample lists 150,000 to 200,000 clones; 65% to 85% were seen once. The source material was PBMCs. All receptors derive from a male donor in good health and CMV-seropositive. Both conserved end residues are part of each CDR3. The D gene is left open where the match is weak. Rows give clone size only sometimes, using once, few, many, or a class for an expanded clone.

abundance	v_gene	d_gene	j_gene	CDR3nt	CDR3aa
-	TRBV30	TRBD2	TRBJ2-3	TGTGCCTGTGGACTAGCGGGAGGGGGCACAGATACGCAGTATTTT	CACGLAGGGTDTQYF
-	TRBV11-1	TRBD1	TRBJ2-7	TGTGCCAGCAGCGAGTTACCGGGACAGGGTTACGAGCAGTACTTC	CASSELPGQGYEQYF
-	TRBV7-9	-	TRBJ2-1	TGTGCCAGACGGAGTAGAAACAATGAGCAGTTCTTC	CARRSRNNEQFF
-	TRBV7-9	-	TRBJ2-7	TGTGCCAGCAGCTCCCCTTCGACTAGTCTGAGCGAGCAGTACTTC	CASSSPSTSLSEQYF
once	TRBV30	-	TRBJ2-7	TGTGCCTTCAGCGCATCCTACGAGCAGTACTTC	CAFSASYEQYF
-	TRBV6-5	-	TRBJ2-4	TGTGCCAGCAGTCCAGCGGAAAGTTCCAAAAACATTCAGTACTTC	CASSPAESSKNIQYF
few	TRBV11-3	TRBD2	TRBJ2-7	TGTGCCAGCAGAGTGGTTGCCGCGGGAGCCGAGCAGTACTTC	CASRVVAAGAEQYF
-	TRBV6-6	TRBD1	TRBJ1-2	TGTGCCAGCAGTTACTCGGACAGGGAGCTGGGCTACACCTTC	CASSYSDRELGYTF
-	TRBV7-9	-	TRBJ1-4	TGTGCCAGCAGCTTAGCACGCGATGCAACTAATGAAAAACTGTTTTTT	CASSLARDATNEKLFF
-	TRBV6-6	-	TRBJ2-2	TGTGCCAGCAGTTACCACACGATGGAGCCCGGGGAGCTGTTTTTT	CASSYHTMEPGELFF
-	TRBV19	TRBD2	TRBJ2-6	TGTGCCTCTAACCCCCGAAGCGGGACTTCCCTCGGGGCCAACGTCCTGACTTTC	CASNPRSGTSLGANVLTF
few	TRBV30	-	TRBJ1-5	TGTGCCTGGAGCTCTATTACAGGGCAGCCCCAGCATTTT	CAWSSITGQPQHF
-	TRBV7-2	-	TRBJ1-2	TGTGCCAGCAGCCCAGAGTGGGCCGATGGCTACACCTTC	CASSPEWADGYTF
-	TRBV29-1	TRBD2	TRBJ2-1	TGCAGCGGTGGCCCCCTGGACCAGCGGGAGTACCATGAGCAGTTCTTC	CSGGPLDQREYHEQFF
-	TRBV5-1	-	TRBJ1-3	TGCGCCAGCAGCTCCGTCGGAGTTGGAAACACCATATATTTT	CASSSVGVGNTIYF
-	TRBV15	-	TRBJ1-2	TGTGCCACCAGCAGAGCCGGCTATGGCTACACCTTC	CATSRAGYGYTF
-	TRBV7-6	TRBD1	TRBJ2-7	TGTGCCAGCAGCGCATTTAGGACAGGGTCCGGCGAGCAGTACTTC	CASSAFRTGSGEQYF
-	TRBV7-9	-	TRBJ1-6	TGTGCCAGCAGCCTTAATAATTCACCCCTCCACTTT	CASSLNNSPLHF
-	TRBV7-3	TRBD1	TRBJ2-5	TGTGCCAGCAGCTTGGACAGGGGGCAAGGGGAGACCCAGTACTTC	CASSLDRGQGETQYF
-	TRBV29-1	TRBD1	TRBJ1-2	TGCAGCATCGACAGGGGAGGCGGCTACACCTTC	CSIDRGGGYTF
few	TRBV5-1	-	TRBJ1-1	TGCGCCAGCAGCTTAGGAGCCGGGTTCACTGAAGCTTTCTTT	CASSLGAGFTEAFF
-	TRBV7-6	TRBD2	TRBJ2-1	TGTGCCAGCAGCCCAGGACTAGCGGGAGGGGGAGGATACAATGAGCAGTTCTTC	CASSPGLAGGGGYNEQFF
few	TRBV5-6	-	TRBJ1-5	TGTGCCAGCAGCTTGAATGGACAGTTGGGGCCCAATCAGCCCCAGCATTTT	CASSLNGQLGPNQPQHF
once	TRBV9	TRBD2	TRBJ2-2	TGTGCCAGCAGGACTAGCGAACCGACCGGGGAGCTGTTTTTT	CASRTSEPTGELFF
-	TRBV6-1	TRBD2	TRBJ2-7	TGTGCCAGCAGTTCGACTAGCGGGAGAGGCGAGCAGTACTTC	CASSSTSGRGEQYF
few	TRBV5-1	-	TRBJ2-5	TGCGCCAGCAGCGTGGGAGAGAGGGAGACCCAGTACTTC	CASSVGERETQYF
-	TRBV27	-	TRBJ2-1	TGTGCCTCCTGGAGGGACGCCAATGAGCAGTTCTTC	CASWRDANEQFF
-	TRBV13	TRBD2	TRBJ2-1	TGTGCCAGCAGCCCTCCTCTAGCGGGACACTACAATGAGCAGTTCTTC	CASSPPLAGHYNEQFF
-	TRBV18	-	TRBJ1-1	TGTGCCAGCTCACCAGGCGGGGGACCCCACACTGAAGCTTTCTTT	CASSPGGGPHTEAFF
once	TRBV30	-	TRBJ2-7	TGTGCCTGGAGTAGGGGCAGGGGAGTCGAGCAGTACTTC	CAWSRGRGVEQYF
-	TRBV27	-	TRBJ2-7	TGTGCCAGCAGTTTTTTGGACAGCACCTACGAGCAGTACTTC	CASSFLDSTYEQYF
-	TRBV15	-	TRBJ1-2	TGTGCCACCAGCAGGGGGGGGTTGGACTATGGCTACACCTTC	CATSRGGLDYGYTF
-	TRBV19	TRBD1	TRBJ1-5	TGTGCCAGTAGTCGCCGGGACAGTAGCTACCTTAGCAATCAGCCCCAGCATTTT	CASSRRDSSYLSNQPQHF
-	TRBV5-1	-	TRBJ1-4	TGCGCCAGCAGCTTGGCCGGGACACGTGAAAAACTGTTTTTT	CASSLAGTREKLFF
-	TRBV19	TRBD1	TRBJ1-1	TGTGCCAGTAGGGAGAGGGGGCAGGGGATGAACACTGAAGCTTTCTTT	CASRERGQGMNTEAFF
few	TRBV6-5	TRBD1	TRBJ1-2	TGTGCCAGCCAAAGGGGTGGGACAGTTGGCTATGGCTACACCTTC	CASQRGGTVGYGYTF
-	TRBV5-4	TRBD2	TRBJ2-7	TGTGCCAGCAGCTTAGCGGGAGTCCCCGTGTCGCCCACCTACGAGCAGTACTTC	CASSLAGVPVSPTYEQYF
-	TRBV9	TRBD1	TRBJ2-6	TGTGCCAGCACCCCTCCGACAGGGGGCACTGGGGCCAACGTCCTGACTTTC	CASTPPTGGTGANVLTF
-	TRBV7-8	-	TRBJ1-3	TGTGCCAGCAGCTTCCTTCAGGGCTTCTCTGGAAACACCATATATTTT	CASSFLQGFSGNTIYF
-	TRBV6-5	-	TRBJ2-5	TGTGCCAGCAGCCCACCAAGCGGGCCTCAAGAGACCCAGTACTTC	CASSPPSGPQETQYF
once	TRBV10-3	-	TRBJ2-2	TGTGCCAGCACAGGAATAGGAGGGACAGCGAACACCGGGGAGCTGTTTTTT	CASTGIGGTANTGELFF